This note documents a single TCR beta chain sequence. Antigen specificity is unknown. The data were obtained in a study of T cell responses to AZD1222 COVID-19 vaccine. V trimming: 3 bases; J trimming: 7 bases; junction bases outside the gene matches: 9. The CDR3 extends over 16 amino acids. CDR1 is LGHDT and CDR2 is YNNKEL in the germline V gene (reference sequence). Points from the study as a whole: Mapped onto spike, vaccine-associated CD4 TCRs spanned it and were dominant at 160-218 and 743-854.

TCRdb's table, derived via immunoSEQ multiplex PCR, lists solely in-frame clones and lacks some. The sample lists 160,000 or so clones, approximately 87% occurring once. This TCR was sampled from an adult who received the AZD1222 COVID-19 vaccine. Sequenced material: peripheral blood, taken 28 days after the second AZD1222 dose. The V call is TRBV3-1 (or the pseudogene TRBV3-2), the J call TRBJ2-7; 13 bases match TRBD2. CDR3 residues: CASSQDPPGLAGEQYF. The CDR3, as DNA: TGTGCCAGCAGCCAGGACCCACCGGGACTAGCGGGAGAGCAGTACTTC.